The rows below give T cell receptor beta chains drawn from one sample of a study of blood T cell repertoires in COVID-19. Profiled with immunoSEQ multiplex PCR; TCRdb holds only in-frame clones, not every one. The sample contains approximately 110,000 clones, around 85% of which appear only once. What was sequenced was peripheral blood. These receptors were obtained from a woman older than 75 with COVID-19, enrolled during active disease. The CDR3 runs from the conserved cysteine through the conserved F or W. D genes are given only for firm matches. Clone size appears in some rows only: once, few, many, or a class for an expanded clone.

TRBJ2-5,.,TRBV6-5,.,CASRLDRAQETQYF,TGTGCCAGCAGACTGGACAGAGCCCAAGAGACCCAGTACTTC
TRBJ2-1,TRBD1,TRBV7-3,.,CASSEGGGLLYNEQFF,TGTGCCAGCAGCGAAGGGGGCGGATTATTGTACAATGAGCAGTTCTTC
TRBJ2-2,.,TRBV6-6,.,CASKSGGNTGELFF,TGTGCCAGCAAGTCAGGTGGGAACACCGGGGAGCTGTTTTTT
TRBJ2-7,.,TRBV5-1,.,CASSFGSGRYEQYF,TGCGCCAGCAGCTTCGGGTCCGGCCGGTACGAGCAGTACTTC
TRBJ1-1,TRBD1,TRBV11-3,.,CASTSTGQGNTEAFF,TGTGCCAGCACCTCCACCGGACAGGGGAACACTGAAGCTTTCTTT
TRBJ1-1,TRBD1,TRBV28,once,CASRRQGARGTEAFF,TGTGCCAGCAGGCGACAGGGGGCGCGGGGCACTGAAGCTTTCTTT
TRBJ2-5,TRBD2,TRBV25-1,.,CASSEWEGAAGETQYF,TGTGCCAGCAGTGAATGGGAGGGAGCGGCCGGAGAGACCCAGTACTTC
TRBJ1-2,.,TRBV19,medium-sized,CASSIGGSTNYGYTF,TGTGCCAGTAGTATCGGAGGCAGCACTAACTATGGCTACACCTTC
TRBJ2-3,TRBD2,TRBV6-1,.,CASSESAGGSTDTQYF,TGTGCCAGCAGTGAGTCAGCGGGAGGGTCCACAGATACGCAGTATTTT
TRBJ2-7,TRBD2,TRBV3-1/TRBV3-2,few,CASSQGTSGDEQYF,TGTGCCAGCAGCCAAGGGACTAGCGGGGACGAGCAGTACTTC
TRBJ2-1,TRBD2,TRBV7-9,.,CASSFQRGTYNEQFF,TGTGCCAGCAGCTTCCAGCGGGGAACCTACAATGAGCAGTTCTTC
TRBJ2-4,.,TRBV14,.,CASSLGANIQYF,TGTGCCAGCAGCCTAGGGGCAAACATTCAGTACTTC
TRBJ2-2,TRBD1,TRBV18,.,CASRGQANTGELFF,TGTGCCAGCCGGGGACAGGCGAACACCGGGGAGCTGTTTTTT
TRBJ2-2,TRBD1,TRBV5-4,.,CASSLGDRDTGELFF,TGTGCCAGCAGCTTGGGGGACAGGGACACCGGGGAGCTGTTTTTT
TRBJ1-1,TRBD1,TRBV6-2/TRBV6-3,.,CASSPDRVFTEAFF,TGTGCCAGCAGTCCCGACAGGGTGTTCACTGAAGCTTTCTTT
TRBJ2-7,TRBD1,TRBV4-2,.,CASSPGTGSREQYF,TGTGCCAGCAGCCCCGGGACAGGGTCACGGGAGCAGTACTTC
TRBJ2-3,TRBD2,TRBV7-9,.,CASSLGGRRTDTQYF,TGTGCCAGCAGCTTAGGCGGGAGGCGCACAGATACGCAGTATTTT
TRBJ2-7,TRBD2,TRBV3-1/TRBV3-2,.,CASSRTSGAYEQYF,TGTGCCAGCAGTCGGACTAGCGGAGCCTACGAGCAGTACTTC
TRBJ2-2,TRBD2,TRBV24-1,.,CATSGSGRLTGELFF,TGTGCCACCAGTGGTAGCGGGAGACTCACCGGGGAGCTGTTTTTT
TRBJ2-3,.,TRBV24-1,.,CATSDSDSNPTDTQYF,TGTGCCACCAGTGATTCGGACAGCAATCCTACAGATACGCAGTATTTT
TRBJ2-5,.,TRBV9,.,CASSVMRVRETQYF,TGTGCCAGCAGCGTTATGAGAGTTCGGGAGACCCAGTACTTC
TRBJ1-2,.,TRBV28,.,CASSFRGYGYTF,TGTGCCAGCAGTTTTCGGGGGTACGGCTACACCTTC
TRBJ2-7,.,TRBV28,.,CASSPSVRAEQYF,TGTGCCAGCAGTCCGAGCGTGAGGGCCGAGCAGTACTTC
TRBJ2-2,.,TRBV5-1,few,CASSFGSQGGELFF,TGCGCCAGCAGCTTCGGGTCCCAAGGCGGGGAGCTGTTTTTT
TRBJ2-2,TRBD2,TRBV24-1,.,CATSDTAGGPREAGELFF,TGTGCCACCAGTGATACAGCGGGAGGCCCACGTGAAGCCGGGGAGCTGTTTTTT
TRBJ2-7,TRBD2,TRBV6-2/TRBV6-3,.,CASSYPPLAGGEQYF,TGTGCCAGCAGTTACCCCCCACTAGCGGGCGGCGAGCAGTACTTC
TRBJ1-2,.,TRBV28,.,CASSQGYGYTF,TGTGCCAGCAGTCAGGGGTATGGCTACACCTTC
TRBJ2-1,TRBD2,TRBV28,.,CASSLFAGDYNEQFF,TGTGCCAGCAGTTTATTCGCGGGAGACTACAATGAGCAGTTCTTC
TRBJ2-1,TRBD1,TRBV6-1,few,CASSDGQAVRFF,TGTGCCAGCAGTGATGGACAGGCCGTGCGGTTCTTC
TRBJ2-2,.,TRBV9,.,CASSGRAQGELFF,TGTGCCAGCAGCGGGAGGGCCCAAGGGGAGCTGTTTTTT
TRBJ1-2,TRBD1,TRBV5-6,.,CDSSEYLTGGVKANYGYTF,TGTGACAGCAGCGAGTATCTAACAGGGGGCGTTAAAGCTAACTATGGCTACACCTTC
TRBJ2-5,.,TRBV27,once,CASSHPGGGPQETQYF,TGTGCCAGCAGTCACCCCGGGGGAGGACCCCAAGAGACCCAGTACTTC
TRBJ2-1,TRBD2,TRBV7-2,.,CASSLLAGGPDEQFF,TGTGCCAGCAGCTTACTAGCGGGAGGGCCGGACGAGCAGTTCTTC
TRBJ2-2,.,TRBV15,.,CATSRVLANTGELFF,TGTGCCACCAGCAGAGTCTTAGCGAACACCGGGGAGCTGTTTTTT
TRBJ2-7,.,TRBV6-1,.,CASSDPYRTTSYEQYF,TGTGCCAGCAGTGATCCCTACCGGACAACCTCCTACGAGCAGTACTTC
TRBJ1-4,.,TRBV3-1/TRBV3-2,once,CASSPGVTNEKLFF,TGTGCCAGCAGCCCGGGGGTGACTAATGAAAAACTGTTTTTT
TRBJ2-3,TRBD2,TRBV3-1/TRBV3-2,once,CASSLTSGSSDTQYF,TGTGCCAGCAGCCTGACTAGCGGGAGCTCAGATACGCAGTATTTT
TRBJ1-3,TRBD1,TRBV7-2,.,CASSLGTGINTIYF,TGTGCCAGCAGCTTAGGGACAGGGATAAACACCATATATTTT
TRBJ2-5,.,TRBV7-2,once,CASSLSGPQETQYF,TGTGCCAGCAGCTTGAGCGGGCCTCAAGAGACCCAGTACTTC
TRBJ1-2,.,TRBV5-1,.,CASSLGGTSIYGYTF,TGCGCCAGCAGCTTGGGCGGAACCTCCATCTATGGCTACACCTTC
TRBJ1-1,.,TRBV7-8,.,CASSSAGGIDEAFF,TGTGCCAGCAGCTCCGCAGGAGGGATTGATGAAGCTTTCTTT